The 20 T cell receptor beta chains reported below all come from one sample, sequenced in a study of blood T cells in healthy people across ages. Through a sample-barcoded 5' primer and a J-beta primer mix, a second PCR was run for roughly 6 to 11 cycles. MiXCR was run by TCRdb on the 5' RACE reads, yielding one entry per CDR3 protein. The sample holds just under 550,000 distinct CDR3 sequences, 24% seen once. The same data also went into a second study, on T cells of mothers and their children.

The sample consisted of blood. The receptors were gathered from a boy aged 5-17 years in good health.

The chain uses TRBV24-1 and TRBJ2-3, with 13 bases lining up with TRBD2. The CDR3 runs to 17 residues. The germline CDR1 and CDR2 sequences are KGHDR and SFDVKD. The V segment lost 4 bases and the J segment 2 bases; nucleotides outside the gene matches: 5. The CDR3 region is CATSDPGLAGYTDTQYF. The CDR3 DNA sequence: TGTGCCACCAGTGACCCGGGACTAGCGGGATACACAGATACGCAGTATTTT.

This clonotype was seen a few times. This rearrangement joins TRBV2 to TRBJ1-1, with D maybe TRBD1 (6 bases). The CDR3 is 11 residues long. The germline CDR1 and CDR2 sequences are SNHLY and FYNNEI. Trimming cost V 4 bases and J 7 bases, with 7 bases left between them. The CDR3 is CASSGQVEAFF. CDR3 coding DNA: TGTGCCAGCAGTGGACAGGTTGAAGCTTTCTTT.

The table lists this clonotype with a few counts. This rearrangement joins TRBV4-3 to TRBJ2-3; perhaps TRBD1 as D (5 bases). The germline CDR1 and CDR2 sequences are LGHNA and YSLEER. V was pared by 0 bases and J by 6 bases, with 10 bases between. This CDR3 region has 14 residues. CDR3 bases: TGCGCCAGCAGCCAAGAGCAGGGATCCGATACGCAGTATTTT. Its protein product is CASSQEQGSDTQYF.

This clonotype was observed many times. The rearrangement joins TRBV7-2 to TRBJ2-3, with a weak D call TRBD1 (5 bases). V gave up 3 bases and J gave up 6 bases, with 7 bases separating them. From germline, CDR1 is SGHTA and CDR2 FQGNSA. This CDR3 has 12 residues. The CDR3 nucleotides read TGTGCCAGCAGCTTCAGGGCGGATACGCAGTATTTT. Translation: CASSFRADTQYF.

This clonotype was found a few times. J is TRBJ2-7 and V is TRBV20-1, with 9 positions matching TRBD2. V dropped 6 bases and J dropped 1; count of bases not matched to a gene: 13. The CDR3 is 16 amino acids. Per germline, CDR1 DFQATT and CDR2 SNEGSKA (reference sequence). CDR3 in amino acids: CSATPGDSGSSYEQYF. For the CDR3, the DNA is TGCAGTGCAACCCCGGGTGATAGCGGGAGTTCCTACGAGCAGTACTTC.

V gene TRBV7-8 combines with J gene TRBJ1-2; 7 bases agree with TRBD1. The CDR3 has 15 amino acids. With 6 bases clipped from V and 4 bases from J, the junction kept 11 bases outside the gene matches. Germline V gene data show CDR1 as SGHVS and CDR2 as FQNEAQ. CDR3 loop: CASSWKGAWGYGYTF. The DNA for the CDR3 is TGTGCCAGCAGTTGGAAGGGGGCATGGGGCTATGGCTACACCTTC.

This clonotype was recorded a few times. The CDR3 coding sequence is TGTGCCAGCAGTTACTCCAGGGCAGGGAAGTCCTACGAGCAGTACTTC. Residues: CASSYSRAGKSYEQYF. The J gene is TRBJ2-1, the V gene TRBV6-5, with D perhaps matching TRBD1 (5 bases). With the DNA end fitting TRBJ2-7 better, the J assignment may be wrong. Germline V gives CDR1 MNHEY, CDR2 SVGAGI. The CDR3 spans 16 residues.

This chain links TRBV10-3 with TRBJ2-1; D might be TRBD2 (7 bases). The ends were cut back, 4 bases at V and 4 bases at J, with 14 bases in the middle. CDR3 length: 15 amino acids. Germline V lookup: CDR1 ENHRY, CDR2 SYGVKD. The CDR3 sequence is CAISGEGGVYNEQFF. The CDR3 DNA reads TGTGCCATCAGTGGGGAGGGGGGGGTTTACAATGAGCAGTTCTTC.

The table lists this clonotype with a few counts. The chain combines TRBV5-6 with TRBJ1-5, with TRBD1 as a possible D gene (6 bases). Germline V CDR1 and CDR2: SGHDT, YYEEEE. Trimming cost V 7 bases and J 5 bases, with 13 bases left between them. The CDR3 extends over 13 amino acids. In nucleotides, the CDR3 is TGTGCCAGCTCCTTTGGGGGCTATCAGCCCCAGCATTTT. Protein product: CASSFGGYQPQHF.

V and J are TRBV6-6 and TRBJ2-1; weak D call: TRBD1 (5 bases). The V gene's germline CDR1 is MNHNY and CDR2 SVGAGI (reference sequence). V was trimmed by 5 bases and J by 8 bases, leaving 10 bases between them. The length of the CDR3 is 12 residues. CDR3: CASSPGKHEQFF. CDR3 nucleotides: TGTGCCAGCAGTCCAGGGAAGCATGAGCAGTTCTTC.

About this clonotype: A read error may account for a junction end that differs from germline. J is TRBJ2-3 and V is TRBV9; 9 nucleotides agree with TRBD1. Germline V gives CDR1 SGDLS, CDR2 YYNGEE. CDR3 length equals 12 residues. CDR3: CASSIGQGPQCF. The CDR3 nucleotides read TGTGCCAGCAGCATTGGACAGGGGCCGCAGTGTTTT.

This clonotype was observed a single time. The gene calls are TRBV5-1 and TRBJ2-2, with 7 nucleotides matching TRBD1. V gave up 3 bases and J gave up 6 bases; unmatched junction bases: 11. Per germline, CDR1 SGHRS and CDR2 YFSETQ. The CDR3 has 16 residues. CDR3 amino acids: CASSSSTGSAPGELFF. The CDR3, as DNA: TGCGCCAGCAGCTCTTCGACAGGGTCTGCACCCGGGGAGCTGTTTTTT.

The chain has TRBV7-2 and TRBJ2-3; D is unclear. The V gene lost 2 bases and the J gene lost 7 bases, with 4 bases spanning the gap. In germline, CDR1 is SGHTA, CDR2 FQGNSA. The CDR3 loop spans 11 amino acids. The CDR3 DNA reads as TGTGCCAGCAGCTTATTAAATACGCAGTATTTT. Its translation is CASSLLNTQYF. The variable domain in full, with the rest retrieved from reference TRBV7-2 and TRBJ2-3, is GAGVSQSPSNKVTEKGKDVELRCDPISGHTALYWYRQSLGQGLEFLIYFQGNSAPDKSGLPSDRFSAERTGGSVSTLTIQRTQQEDSAVYLCASSLLNTQYFGPGTRLTVL.

This clonotype was counted a few times. DNA for the CDR3: TGTGCCAGCAGCGTAGCTAGCGGCCTGCAAGAGACCCAGTACTTC. Amino acid sequence: CASSVASGLQETQYF. The chain employs TRBV9 and TRBJ2-5; 7 nucleotides line up with TRBD2. V shed 0 bases, J shed 2 bases, and the junction held 4 bases outside the gene matches. CDR1 and CDR2 from the germline V gene are SGDLS and YYNGEE. This CDR3 region has 15 residues.

This clonotype was detected only a few times. The chain uses TRBV19 and TRBJ2-1; 8 bases agree with TRBD2. This CDR3 has 16 residues. J was trimmed by 3 bases and V by 5 bases; bases with no gene match: 9. The germline V gene encodes CDR1 LNHDA and CDR2 SQIVND (reference sequence). The CDR3 DNA sequence: TGTGCCAGTAGTTCGACTAGCGCCACCCTCTACAATGAGCAGTTCTTC. Protein: CASSSTSATLYNEQFF.

This clonotype was detected many times. The chain has TRBV29-1 and TRBJ2-5, with TRBD1 matching over 8 bases. This CDR3 has 16 amino acids. The germline V gene encodes CDR1 SQVTM and CDR2 ANQGSEA. The V gene end was trimmed by 3 bases and the J gene end by 0 bases; junction bases not matched to a gene: 9. This CDR3 reads CSVEGRTGQYQETQYF. The CDR3 DNA follows: TGCAGCGTTGAGGGGAGGACAGGGCAGTACCAAGAGACCCAGTACTTC. Full variable domain (missing parts from reference TRBV29-1 and TRBJ2-5): SAVISQKPSRDICQRGTSLTIQCQVDSQVTMMFWYRQQPGQSLTLIATANQGSEATYESGFVIDKFPISRPNLTFSTLTVSNMSPEDSSIYLCSVEGRTGQYQETQYFGPGTRLLVL.

This clonotype has just a few counts. The chain couples TRBV5-1 to TRBJ2-7; D is ambiguous. Trimming removed 0 bases at V and 2 bases at J, with 18 bases between. CDR1 is SGHRS and CDR2 is YFSETQ in the germline V gene. The CDR3 sequence is 17 residues long. The CDR3 spells CASSLEFVSASPYEQYF. The CDR3 coding sequence is TGCGCCAGCAGCTTGGAGTTTGTGAGCGCCAGTCCCTACGAGCAGTACTTC.

This rearrangement joins TRBV18 to TRBJ1-3, with D perhaps matching TRBD1 (5 bases). The germline V gene has CDR1 KGHSH and CDR2 LQKENI. The CDR3 covers 15 residues. V dropped 6 bases and J dropped 2 bases, with 14 bases sitting between them. The DNA of the CDR3 is TGTGCCAGCTCCCCCGGCGGGGGAGCTGGAAACACCATATATTTT. As protein: CASSPGGGAGNTIYF.

The chain recombines TRBV5-1 with TRBJ2-7; perhaps TRBD2 as D (5 bases). There are 11 residues in the CDR3. Germline CDR1 and CDR2: SGHRS and YFSETQ. Trimming removed 4 bases at V and 6 bases at J, with 8 bases between. CDR3 bases: TGCGCCAGCAGCCGAGGGCTCGAGCAGTACTTC. This translates into CASSRGLEQYF.

The chain joins TRBV6-6 to TRBJ1-4, with 8 nucleotides matching TRBD1. Trimming cost V 4 bases and J 5 bases; bases outside gene matches: 6. This CDR3 is 15 amino acids long. Germline V gives CDR1 MNHNY, CDR2 SVGAGI (reference sequence). In nucleotides, the CDR3 is TGTGCCAGCAGTTCCCCCACAGGGGGAAATGAAAAACTGTTTTTT. Translating it yields CASSSPTGGNEKLFF.